The rows below give T cell receptor beta chains drawn from one sample of a study of neurological immune-mediated disorders. Via MiXCR, TCRdb re-called the 5' RACE reads, giving one row per CDR3 protein. Of approximately 46,000 distinct CDR3 sequences in the sample, 10% were seen once. The sample taken for sequencing was PBMCs. The origin of the receptors is an older man with HTLV-1-associated myelopathy (HAM/TSP). CDR3s include the opening cysteine and the closing phenylalanine or tryptophan. Each record gives: CDR3 length, J gene, D gene, clone size, V gene, CDR3 protein, CDR3 DNA. D genes are given only for firm matches. Not every row has a clone size; where given, it reads once, few, many or a size class.

>16|TRBJ2-5|TRBD1|many|TRBV28
CASRIGQGGSQETQYF
TGTGCCAGCAGAATTGGACAGGGGGGTTCCCAAGAGACCCAGTACTTC
>14|TRBJ2-1|TRBD2|NA|TRBV5-1
CASSDLAGDNEQFF
TGCGCCAGCAGCGACCTAGCGGGGGACAATGAGCAGTTCTTC
>13|TRBJ1-1|NA|many|TRBV20-1
CSARPGGATEAFF
TGCAGTGCTAGACCCGGCGGGGCCACTGAAGCTTTCTTT
>15|TRBJ1-2|NA|many|TRBV3-1
CASSRSRQAGDGYTF
TGTGCCAGCAGCCGATCCCGGCAGGCAGGGGATGGCTACACCTTC
>15|TRBJ2-4|TRBD1|many|TRBV6-1
CASSADGQGKNIQYF
TGTGCCAGCAGTGCCGATGGACAGGGCAAAAACATTCAGTACTTC
>11|TRBJ2-1|NA|many|TRBV7-2
CASNFRDEQFF
TGTGCCAGCAACTTTAGGGATGAGCAGTTCTTC
>12|TRBJ2-3|NA|few|TRBV4-3
CASSQERDTQYF
TGCGCCAGCAGCCAAGAAAGAGATACGCAGTATTTT
>14|TRBJ1-5|NA|many|TRBV28
CASTLYGGTQPQHF
TGTGCCAGCACCCTTTATGGGGGTACTCAGCCCCAGCATTTT
>14|TRBJ2-3|NA|NA|TRBV20-1
CSATRGDGTDTQYF
TGCAGTGCCACACGAGGGGACGGCACAGATACGCAGTATTTT
>16|TRBJ2-1|TRBD1|many|TRBV5-5
CASSEDRGLTYNEQFF
TGTGCCAGCAGCGAGGACAGGGGTTTGACCTACAATGAGCAGTTCTTC
>16|TRBJ2-3|NA|many|TRBV24-1
CATSDGDRLSTDTQYF
TGTGCCACCAGTGATGGAGACAGGCTGAGCACAGATACGCAGTATTTT
>14|TRBJ1-6|NA|many|TRBV27
CASSLGLVNSPLHF
TGTGCCAGCAGTTTGGGACTTGTCAATTCACCCCTCCACTTT
>14|TRBJ2-6|NA|many|TRBV28
CASSTQSGANVLTF
TGTGCCAGCAGTACCCAATCGGGGGCCAACGTCCTGACTTTC
>15|TRBJ2-1|TRBD2|once|TRBV20-1
CSARVWGRAYNEQFF
TGCAGTGCTAGAGTGTGGGGGAGGGCCTACAATGAGCAGTTCTTC
>15|TRBJ1-4|NA|NA|TRBV12-3/TRBV12-4
CASSPNGKTDKKLYF
TGTGCCAGCAGTCCGAACGGCAAAACCGATAAAAAACTGTATTTT
>17|TRBJ2-3|TRBD2|many|TRBV27
CASSRPGLARYTDTQYF
TGTGCCAGCAGCCGACCGGGACTAGCGAGATACACAGATACGCAGTATTTT
>14|TRBJ2-7|TRBD1|NA|TRBV7-6
CASSGGDRGYEQYF
TGTGCCAGCAGCGGGGGGGACAGGGGCTACGAGCAGTACTTC
>13|TRBJ2-5|NA|many|TRBV25-1
CASREGSRETQYF
TGTGCTTCAAGGGAAGGGAGCCGGGAGACCCAGTACTTC
>15|TRBJ2-7|TRBD1|many|TRBV20-1
CSASPADRDYDVQYF
TGCAGTGCTAGTCCGGCGGACAGGGATTACGATGTGCAGTACTTC
>16|TRBJ2-2|NA|many|TRBV11-1
CASSRTRGPNTGELFF
TGTGCCAGCAGCCGTACACGGGGGCCCAACACCGGGGAGCTGTTTTTT
>15|TRBJ2-2|TRBD2|many|TRBV6-1
CASRVAGVDTGELFF
TGTGCCAGCAGGGTAGCGGGAGTTGATACCGGGGAGCTGTTTTTT
>14|TRBJ1-1|NA|many|TRBV6-2/TRBV6-3
CASKTEGYVGEAFF
TGTGCCAGCAAAACTGAGGGCTATGTGGGTGAAGCTTTCTTT
>11|TRBJ1-1|NA|many|TRBV20-1
CSILPGIEAFF
TGCAGTATTCTGCCGGGAATTGAAGCTTTCTTT
>13|TRBJ2-7|NA|many|TRBV7-2
CASSFGPPDEQYF
TGTGCCAGCAGTTTTGGGCCTCCGGACGAGCAGTACTTC